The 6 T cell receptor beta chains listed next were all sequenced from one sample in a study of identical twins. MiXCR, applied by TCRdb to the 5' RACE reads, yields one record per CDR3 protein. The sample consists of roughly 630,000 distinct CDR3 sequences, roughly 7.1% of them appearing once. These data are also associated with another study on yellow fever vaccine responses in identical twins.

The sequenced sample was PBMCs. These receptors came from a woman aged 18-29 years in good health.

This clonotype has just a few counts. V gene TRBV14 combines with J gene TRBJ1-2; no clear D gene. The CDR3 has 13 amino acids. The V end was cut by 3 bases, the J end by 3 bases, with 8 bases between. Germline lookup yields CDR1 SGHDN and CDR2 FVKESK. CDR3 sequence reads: CASSQGKDYGYTF. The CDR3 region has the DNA TGTGCCAGCAGCCAGGGAAAGGACTATGGCTACACCTTC.

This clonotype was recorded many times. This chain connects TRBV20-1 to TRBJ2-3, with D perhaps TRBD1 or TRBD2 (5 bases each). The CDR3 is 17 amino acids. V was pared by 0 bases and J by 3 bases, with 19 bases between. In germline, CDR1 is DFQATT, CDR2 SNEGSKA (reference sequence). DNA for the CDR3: TGCAGTGCTAGAGATTTCCAGGGAGTGGGTCGGACAGATACGCAGTATTTT. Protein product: CSARDFQGVGRTDTQYF.

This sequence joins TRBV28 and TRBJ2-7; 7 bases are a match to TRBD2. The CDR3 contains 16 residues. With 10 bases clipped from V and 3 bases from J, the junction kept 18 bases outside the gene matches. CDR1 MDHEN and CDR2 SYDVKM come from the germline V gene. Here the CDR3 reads CATGTLGAGQNYEQYF. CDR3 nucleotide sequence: TGTGCCACAGGGACCCTGGGAGCGGGGCAGAACTACGAGCAGTACTTC. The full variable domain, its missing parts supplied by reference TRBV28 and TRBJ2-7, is DVKVTQSSRYLVKRTGEKVFLECVQDMDHENMFWYRQDPGLGLRLIYFSYDVKMKEKGDIPEGYSVSREKKERFSLILESASTNQTSMYLCATGTLGAGQNYEQYFGPGTRLTVT.

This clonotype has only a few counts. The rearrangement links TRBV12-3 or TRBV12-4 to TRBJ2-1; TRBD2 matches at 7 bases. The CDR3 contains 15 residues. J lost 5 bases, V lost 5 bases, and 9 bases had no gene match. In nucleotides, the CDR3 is TGTGCCAGCAGTCAGGCTAGCGGTTTTGACAATGAGCAGTTCTTC. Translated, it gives CASSQASGFDNEQFF.

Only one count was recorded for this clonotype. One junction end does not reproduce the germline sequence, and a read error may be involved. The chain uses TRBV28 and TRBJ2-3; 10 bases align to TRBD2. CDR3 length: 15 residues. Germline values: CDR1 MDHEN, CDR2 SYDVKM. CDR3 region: CASSSPGTSVDTQYF. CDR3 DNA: TGTGCCAGCAGCTCCCCCGGGACTAGCGTAGATACACAGTATTTT.

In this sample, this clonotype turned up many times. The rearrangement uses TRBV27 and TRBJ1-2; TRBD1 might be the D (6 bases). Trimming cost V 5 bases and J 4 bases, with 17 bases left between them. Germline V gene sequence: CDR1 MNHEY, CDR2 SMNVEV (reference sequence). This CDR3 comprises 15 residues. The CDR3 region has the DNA TGTGCCAGCAGTCGGGAACAGGGTCGGTCCTATGGCTACACCTTC. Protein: CASSREQGRSYGYTF.